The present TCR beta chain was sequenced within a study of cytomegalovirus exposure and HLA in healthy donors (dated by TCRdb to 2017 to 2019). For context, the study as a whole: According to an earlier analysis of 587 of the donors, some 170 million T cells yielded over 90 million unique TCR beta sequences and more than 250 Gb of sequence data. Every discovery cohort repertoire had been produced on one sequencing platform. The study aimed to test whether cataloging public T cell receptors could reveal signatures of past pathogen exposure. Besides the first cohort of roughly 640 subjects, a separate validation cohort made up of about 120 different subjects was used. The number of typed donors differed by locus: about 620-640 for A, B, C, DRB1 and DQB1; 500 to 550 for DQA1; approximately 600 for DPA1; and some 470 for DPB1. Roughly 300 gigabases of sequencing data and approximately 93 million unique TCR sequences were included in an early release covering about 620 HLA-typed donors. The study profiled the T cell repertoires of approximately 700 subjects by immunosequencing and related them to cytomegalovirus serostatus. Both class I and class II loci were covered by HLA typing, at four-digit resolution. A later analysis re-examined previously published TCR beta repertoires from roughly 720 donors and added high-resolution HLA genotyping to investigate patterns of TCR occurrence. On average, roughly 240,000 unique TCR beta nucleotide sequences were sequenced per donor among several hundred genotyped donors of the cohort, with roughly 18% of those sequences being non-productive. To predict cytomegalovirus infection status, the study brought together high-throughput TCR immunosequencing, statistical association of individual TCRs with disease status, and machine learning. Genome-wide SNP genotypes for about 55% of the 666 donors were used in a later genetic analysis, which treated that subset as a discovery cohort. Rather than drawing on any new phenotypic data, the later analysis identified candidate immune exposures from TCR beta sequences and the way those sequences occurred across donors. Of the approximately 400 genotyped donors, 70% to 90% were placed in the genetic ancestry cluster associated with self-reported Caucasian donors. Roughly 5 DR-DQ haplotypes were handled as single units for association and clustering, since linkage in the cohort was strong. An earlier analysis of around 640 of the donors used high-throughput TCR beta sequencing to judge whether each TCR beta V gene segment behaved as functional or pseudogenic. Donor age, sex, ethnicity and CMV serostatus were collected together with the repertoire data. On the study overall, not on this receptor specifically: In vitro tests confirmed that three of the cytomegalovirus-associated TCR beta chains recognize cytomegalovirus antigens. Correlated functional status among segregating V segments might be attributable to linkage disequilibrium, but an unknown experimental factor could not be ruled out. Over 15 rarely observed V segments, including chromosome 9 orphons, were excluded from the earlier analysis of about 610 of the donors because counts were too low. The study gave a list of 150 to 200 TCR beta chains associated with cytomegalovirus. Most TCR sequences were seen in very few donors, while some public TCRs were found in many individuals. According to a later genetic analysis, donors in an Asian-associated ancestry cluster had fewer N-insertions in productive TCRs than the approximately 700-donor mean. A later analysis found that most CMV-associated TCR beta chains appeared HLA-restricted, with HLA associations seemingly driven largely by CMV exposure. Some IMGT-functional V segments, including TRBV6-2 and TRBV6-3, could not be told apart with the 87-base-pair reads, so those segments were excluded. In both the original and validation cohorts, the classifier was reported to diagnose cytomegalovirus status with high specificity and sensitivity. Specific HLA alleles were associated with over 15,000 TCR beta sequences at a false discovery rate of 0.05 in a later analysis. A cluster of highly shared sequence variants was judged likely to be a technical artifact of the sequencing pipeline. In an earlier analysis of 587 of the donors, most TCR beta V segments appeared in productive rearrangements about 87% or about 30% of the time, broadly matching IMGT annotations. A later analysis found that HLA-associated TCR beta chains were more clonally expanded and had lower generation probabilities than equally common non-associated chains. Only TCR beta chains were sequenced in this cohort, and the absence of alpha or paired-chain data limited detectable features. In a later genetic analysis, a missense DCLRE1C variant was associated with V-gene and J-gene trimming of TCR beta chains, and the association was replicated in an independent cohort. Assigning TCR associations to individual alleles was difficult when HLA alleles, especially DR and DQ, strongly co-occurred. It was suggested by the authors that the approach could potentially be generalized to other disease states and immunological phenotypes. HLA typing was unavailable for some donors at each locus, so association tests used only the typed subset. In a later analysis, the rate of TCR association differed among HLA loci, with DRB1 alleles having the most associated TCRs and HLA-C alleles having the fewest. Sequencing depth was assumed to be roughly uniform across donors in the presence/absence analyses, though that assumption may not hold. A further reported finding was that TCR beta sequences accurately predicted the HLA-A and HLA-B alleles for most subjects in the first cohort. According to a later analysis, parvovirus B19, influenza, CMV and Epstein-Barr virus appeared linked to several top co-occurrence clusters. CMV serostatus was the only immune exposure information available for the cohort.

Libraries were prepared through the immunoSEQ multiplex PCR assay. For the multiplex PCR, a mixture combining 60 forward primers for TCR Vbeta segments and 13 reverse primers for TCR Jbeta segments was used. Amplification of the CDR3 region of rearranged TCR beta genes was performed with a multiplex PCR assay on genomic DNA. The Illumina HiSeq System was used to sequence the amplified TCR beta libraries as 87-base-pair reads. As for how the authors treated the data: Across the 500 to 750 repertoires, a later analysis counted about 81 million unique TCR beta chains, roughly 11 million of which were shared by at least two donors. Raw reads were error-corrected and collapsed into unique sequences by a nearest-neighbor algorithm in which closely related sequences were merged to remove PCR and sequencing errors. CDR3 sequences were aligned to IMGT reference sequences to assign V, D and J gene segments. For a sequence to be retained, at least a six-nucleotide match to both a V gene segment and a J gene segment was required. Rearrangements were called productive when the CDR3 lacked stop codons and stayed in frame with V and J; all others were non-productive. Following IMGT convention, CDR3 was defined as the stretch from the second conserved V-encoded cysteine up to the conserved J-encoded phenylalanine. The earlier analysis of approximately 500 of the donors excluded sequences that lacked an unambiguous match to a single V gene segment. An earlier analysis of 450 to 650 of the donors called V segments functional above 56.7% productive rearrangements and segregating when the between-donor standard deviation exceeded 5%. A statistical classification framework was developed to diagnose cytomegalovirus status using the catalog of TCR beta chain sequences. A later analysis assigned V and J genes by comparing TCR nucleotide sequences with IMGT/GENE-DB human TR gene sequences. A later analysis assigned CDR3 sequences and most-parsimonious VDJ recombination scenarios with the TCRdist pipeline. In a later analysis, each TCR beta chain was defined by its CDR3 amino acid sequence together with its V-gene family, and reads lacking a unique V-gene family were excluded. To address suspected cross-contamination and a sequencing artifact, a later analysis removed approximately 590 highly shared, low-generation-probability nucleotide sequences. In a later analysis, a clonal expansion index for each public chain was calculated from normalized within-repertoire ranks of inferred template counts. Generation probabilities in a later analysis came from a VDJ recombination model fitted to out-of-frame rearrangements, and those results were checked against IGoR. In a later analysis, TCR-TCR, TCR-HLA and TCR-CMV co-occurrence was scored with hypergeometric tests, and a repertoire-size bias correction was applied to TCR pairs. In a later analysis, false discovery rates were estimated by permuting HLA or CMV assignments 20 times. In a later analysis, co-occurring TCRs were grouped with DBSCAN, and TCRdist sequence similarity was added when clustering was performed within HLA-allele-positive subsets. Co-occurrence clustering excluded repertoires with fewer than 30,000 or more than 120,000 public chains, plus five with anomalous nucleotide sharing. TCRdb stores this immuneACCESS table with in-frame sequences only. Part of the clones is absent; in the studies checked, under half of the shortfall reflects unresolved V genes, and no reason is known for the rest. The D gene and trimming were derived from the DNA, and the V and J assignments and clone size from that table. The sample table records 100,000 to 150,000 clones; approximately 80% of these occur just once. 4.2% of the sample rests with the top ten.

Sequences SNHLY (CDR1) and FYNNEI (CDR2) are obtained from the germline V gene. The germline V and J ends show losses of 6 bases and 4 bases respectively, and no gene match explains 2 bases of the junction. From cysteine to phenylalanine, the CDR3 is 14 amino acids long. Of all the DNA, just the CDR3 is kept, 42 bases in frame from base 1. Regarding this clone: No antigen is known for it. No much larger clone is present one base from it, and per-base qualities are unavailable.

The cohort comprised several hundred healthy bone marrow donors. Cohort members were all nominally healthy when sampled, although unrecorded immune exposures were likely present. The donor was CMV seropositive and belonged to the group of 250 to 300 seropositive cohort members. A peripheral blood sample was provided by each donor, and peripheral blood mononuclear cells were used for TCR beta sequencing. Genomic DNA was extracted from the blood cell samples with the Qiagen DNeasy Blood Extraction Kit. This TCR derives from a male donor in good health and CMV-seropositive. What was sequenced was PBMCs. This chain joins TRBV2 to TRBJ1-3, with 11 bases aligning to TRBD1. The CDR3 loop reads CASRDRGPGNTIYF. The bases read TGTGCCAGCAGGGACAGGGGGCCCGGAAACACCATATATTTT.